Listed below are T cell receptor beta chains from one sample, sequenced in a study of Ad26.COV2.S vaccination and SARS-CoV-2 variants. TCRdb keeps only in-frame clones here, not all; method: immunoSEQ multiplex PCR. Counted here are roughly 300,000 clones, roughly 90% occurring once; the ten biggest clones make up roughly 5%. Specimen: peripheral blood, collected in a trial of Ad26.COV2.S vaccine versus placebo. All receptors come from a person aged 18-65 years who received the Ad26.COV2.S COVID-19 vaccine or a placebo. CDR3s include the opening cysteine and the closing phenylalanine or tryptophan. The D gene is left open where the match is weak. Some rows mark clone size as missing; the rest say once, few, many or name a class of expanded clone.

TRBD2,TRBV15,TRBJ2-3,once,CATSRFSGGASDTQYF,TGTGCCACCAGCAGATTTAGCGGGGGGGCGTCAGATACGCAGTATTTT
NA,TRBV28,TRBJ1-5,NA,CASSFRGASNQPQHF,TGTGCCAGCAGTTTCCGGGGGGCGAGCAATCAGCCCCAGCATTTT
NA,TRBV11-2,TRBJ2-7,NA,CASSLGGGGNYEQYF,TGTGCCAGCAGCTTAGGGGGCGGGGGCAACTACGAGCAGTACTTC
NA,TRBV12-3/TRBV12-4,TRBJ1-1,NA,CASRRVGAEAFF,TGTGCCAGCAGACGGGTAGGGGCTGAAGCTTTCTTT
TRBD2,TRBV5-6,TRBJ2-2,NA,CASSSLGGTGELFF,TGTGCCAGCAGCTCCTTGGGGGGGACCGGGGAGCTGTTTTTT
NA,TRBV7-9,TRBJ1-5,NA,CASSLEAGQPQHF,TGTGCCAGCAGCTTAGAGGCGGGACAGCCCCAGCATTTT
TRBD2,TRBV5-1,TRBJ2-3,NA,CASSRGSGGPSTDTQYF,TGCGCCAGCAGCCGAGGTAGCGGGGGACCTAGCACAGATACGCAGTATTTT
NA,TRBV4-3,TRBJ2-7,NA,CASSQASWDPGEQYF,TGCGCCAGCAGCCAAGCTTCATGGGACCCGGGAGAGCAGTACTTC
NA,TRBV2,TRBJ1-1,NA,CASSGQGLGNTEAFF,TGTGCCAGCAGCGGTCAGGGATTGGGGAACACTGAAGCTTTCTTT
TRBD2,TRBV13,TRBJ2-1,NA,CASSLRSRLAGGAFNEQFF,TGTGCCAGCAGCTTACGTTCGCGACTAGCGGGGGGGGCGTTTAATGAGCAGTTCTTC
NA,TRBV29-1,TRBJ2-7,once,CSVKTGSVYEQYF,TGCAGCGTTAAGACAGGCTCTGTTTACGAGCAGTACTTC
NA,TRBV5-1,TRBJ1-4,once,CASRGQANEKLFF,TGCGCCAGCAGGGGTCAGGCCAATGAAAAACTGTTTTTT
NA,TRBV25-1,TRBJ1-2,NA,CASSGRDSPPAGYTF,TGTGCCAGCAGTGGACGGGACTCACCCCCGGCCGGCTACACCTTC
TRBD1,TRBV5-5,TRBJ2-5,NA,CASSWGDRGQETQYF,TGTGCCAGCAGCTGGGGGGACAGGGGGCAAGAGACCCAGTACTTC
NA,TRBV6-5,TRBJ2-7,NA,CASSDNRLVEYEQYF,TGTGCCAGCAGCGATAACAGGCTGGTAGAATACGAGCAGTACTTC
NA,TRBV29-1,TRBJ1-1,NA,CSVVPGLNTEAFF,TGCAGCGTTGTTCCAGGTTTGAACACTGAAGCTTTCTTT
NA,TRBV2,TRBJ1-6,NA,CASSERRGSDSPLHF,TGTGCCAGCAGTGAACGGCGGGGGTCGGATTCACCCCTCCACTTT
TRBD2,TRBV24-1,TRBJ2-4,NA,CATSDTRTSGNIQYF,TGTGCCACCAGTGATACGAGGACTAGTGGGAACATTCAGTACTTC
NA,TRBV6-2/TRBV6-3,TRBJ2-3,NA,CASSYGGTPGDTQYF,TGTGCCAGCAGTTACGGCGGGACGCCCGGGGATACGCAGTATTTT
NA,TRBV6-2/TRBV6-3,TRBJ1-5,NA,CASSYPGAIYSNQPQHF,TGTGCCAGCAGTTACCCCGGGGCGATCTATAGCAATCAGCCCCAGCATTTT
NA,TRBV6-1,TRBJ1-1,NA,CASSEGHMNTEAFF,TGTGCCAGCAGTGAAGGGCATATGAACACTGAAGCTTTCTTT
NA,TRBV6-2/TRBV6-3,TRBJ2-3,NA,CASSYGPRDSTDTQYF,TGTGCCAGCAGTTACGGGCCAAGGGACAGCACAGATACGCAGTATTTT
TRBD1,TRBV5-1,TRBJ2-7,NA,CASSFSGGYEQYF,TGCGCCAGCAGCTTCTCAGGGGGCTACGAGCAGTACTTC
NA,TRBV19,TRBJ2-5,NA,CASSIGGTKKETQYF,TGTGCCAGTAGTATTGGGGGTACCAAGAAAGAGACCCAGTACTTC
NA,TRBV27,TRBJ2-7,NA,CASSPDKDTSYEQYF,TGTGCCAGCAGTCCCGATAAGGACACGTCCTACGAGCAGTACTTC
TRBD2,TRBV28,TRBJ2-5,NA,CASSPRGLAGGLRKEETQYF,TGTGCCAGCAGCCCCCGGGGACTAGCGGGGGGGCTGAGGAAGGAAGAGACCCAGTACTTC
TRBD1,TRBV30,TRBJ2-4,NA,CAWSLRTGLAKNIQYF,TGTGCCTGGAGTCTCCGGACAGGGCTGGCCAAAAACATTCAGTACTTC
TRBD2,TRBV6-5,TRBJ2-5,NA,CASSYRRLAGQETQYF,TGTGCCAGCAGTTACAGGAGGCTAGCGGGACAAGAGACCCAGTACTTC
NA,TRBV5-6,TRBJ2-2,NA,CASSGAVFGELFF,TGTGCCAGCAGCGGTGCGGTCTTTGGGGAGCTGTTTTTT
NA,TRBV28,TRBJ1-2,NA,CASSFLRDYGYTF,TGTGCCAGCAGTTTCCTCAGGGACTATGGCTACACCTTC
NA,TRBV2,TRBJ2-3,NA,CASSEWTADTQYF,TGTGCCAGCAGTGAGTGGACAGCAGATACGCAGTATTTT
NA,TRBV9,TRBJ2-1,NA,CASSVRVLGEQFF,TGTGCCAGCAGCGTCCGGGTGCTGGGTGAGCAGTTCTTC
TRBD1,TRBV27,TRBJ1-4,once,CASRSLYRGTEKLFF,TGTGCCAGCCGCAGTTTATACAGGGGTACTGAAAAACTGTTTTTT
NA,TRBV5-4,TRBJ2-7,NA,CASSPVGGEQYF,TGTGCCAGCAGCCCGGTTGGGGGCGAGCAGTACTTC
NA,TRBV9,TRBJ1-1,NA,CASSEEGGQNTEAFF,TGTGCCAGCAGCGAGGAGGGGGGACAGAACACTGAAGCTTTCTTT
TRBD1,TRBV5-1,TRBJ1-5,once,CASSSTGAQPQHF,TGCGCCAGCAGCTCAACAGGGGCTCAGCCCCAGCATTTT
NA,TRBV6-2/TRBV6-3,TRBJ1-1,NA,CASSSHRNTEAFF,TGTGCCAGCAGTTCCCATAGGAACACTGAAGCTTTCTTT
TRBD1,TRBV4-1,TRBJ2-7,once,CASSQVTGVPVEQYF,TGCGCCAGCAGCCAAGTAACAGGGGTTCCAGTGGAGCAGTACTTC
NA,TRBV15,TRBJ2-2,once,CATSRDRTNTGELFF,TGTGCCACCAGCAGAGACAGGACGAACACCGGGGAGCTGTTTTTT
NA,TRBV4-1,TRBJ2-1,NA,CASSHGQGGRSGYNEQFF,TGCGCCAGCAGCCACGGACAGGGAGGGCGTAGCGGGTACAATGAGCAGTTCTTC
TRBD2,TRBV4-1,TRBJ2-7,few,CASSQEPGLAGGSADYEQYF,TGCGCCAGCAGCCAAGAACCAGGACTAGCGGGGGGAAGCGCTGACTACGAGCAGTACTTC
NA,TRBV7-9,TRBJ2-3,NA,CASSPGVRDTQYF,TGTGCCAGCAGCCCCGGCGTACGGGATACGCAGTATTTT
TRBD1,TRBV4-1,TRBJ2-5,NA,CASSQGQNQETQYF,TGCGCCAGCAGCCAGGGACAGAACCAAGAGACCCAGTACTTC
NA,TRBV2,TRBJ1-2,many,CASSNPGVVSYGYTF,TGTGCCAGCAGTAATCCAGGGGTGGTTAGTTACGGCTACACCTTC
NA,TRBV30,TRBJ2-3,NA,CAWKKQGKLDTQYF,TGTGCCTGGAAGAAACAGGGAAAGTTAGATACGCAGTATTTT
TRBD1,TRBV29-1,TRBJ1-4,NA,CSVGAGGFATNEKLFF,TGCAGCGTCGGGGCAGGGGGCTTCGCAACTAATGAAAAACTGTTTTTT